One and the same sample provided the 6 T cell receptor beta chains below, sequenced in a study of CD8 T cell repertoires and HIV-1 epitope variants. The antigens these receptors bind are not known. The method was immunoSEQ multiplex PCR; TCRdb's version includes in-frame clones alone and lacks a portion of them. The repertoire consists of roughly 4,000 clones, with about 61% occurring once and the leading ten covering about 37%. The sequencing input was cultured CD8+ T cells derived from PBMCs. These receptors were taken from a male donor with HIV.

The chain combines TRBV10-3 with TRBJ2-2; 10 bases are shared with TRBD1. The germline V gene encodes CDR1 ENHRY and CDR2 SYGVKD. Trimming took 6 bases from V and 3 from J; bases not matched to a gene: 13. The CDR3 length is 18 residues. The CDR3 reads CAISPNPPGQGHTGELFF. The CDR3 region has the DNA TGTGCCATCAGCCCGAATCCCCCGGGACAGGGGCACACCGGGGAGCTGTTTTTT.

The chain employs TRBV28 and TRBJ2-7; D unresolved. Germline CDR1 reads MDHEN; CDR2 reads SYDVKM. Trimming stripped 2 bases from V and 3 bases from J, with 17 bases between. The CDR3 runs 16 residues. This CDR3 reads CASSLGDTNTNYEQYF. CDR3 nucleotide sequence: TGTGCCAGCAGTTTAGGCGACACAAACACCAACTACGAGCAGTACTTC.

The V and J genes are TRBV14 and TRBJ2-6; tentative D call: TRBD2 (5 bases). The length of the CDR3 is 18 residues. Trimming shortened V by 0 bases and J by 2 bases, and 14 bases separated the two germline ends. CDR1 is SGHDN and CDR2 is FVKESK in the germline V gene. The CDR3: CASSQETGRSAGANVLTF. CDR3 bases: TGTGCCAGCAGCCAAGAAACGGGGAGATCGGCTGGGGCCAACGTCCTGACTTTC.

This clone is judged hyperexpanded. V usage is TRBV27 and J usage is TRBJ2-1; 7 nucleotides line up with TRBD1. With V trimmed by 0 bases and J by 1 base, 3 bases remained unmatched. The germline CDR1 and CDR2 sequences are MNHEY and SMNVEV (reference sequence). The length of the CDR3 is 16 residues. The CDR3 reads CASSLSQGISYNEQFF. In DNA, the CDR3 is TGTGCCAGCAGTTTATCACAGGGGATATCCTACAATGAGCAGTTCTTC.

About this clone: Compared with germline, one end of the junction differs, possibly owing to a read error. The CDR3 sequence is CVSSLLTGYGYTF. The CDR3 DNA sequence: TGTGTCAGCAGTTTACTGACAGGCTATGGCTACACCTTC. The rearrangement uses TRBV28 and TRBJ1-2; perhaps TRBD1 as D (6 bases). The CDR3 is 13 residues long. Germline CDR1 MDHEN, CDR2 SYDVKM.

The chain uses TRBV2 and TRBJ2-1; D uncertain. V lost 6 bases and J 0 bases, leaving 6 bases between the germline ends. Germline V CDR1 and CDR2: SNHLY, FYNNEI. This CDR3 region has 13 residues. CDR3 residues: CASSYSSYNEQFF. CDR3 nucleotide sequence: TGTGCCAGCAGCTATAGCTCCTACAATGAGCAGTTCTTC.